The sequence of this T cell receptor (beta chain) was determined in a study of control samples from healthy donors and cancer patients. Sequencing was performed with immunoSEQ multiplex PCR; in TCRdb, only in-frame clones are kept and a portion is missing. The sample shows roughly 90,000 clones, about 89% of them seen only once. This TCR was recovered from a woman aged 50 to 60 with colorectal cancer. The source material was PBMCs.

CDR3 sequence reads: CASSQAAGLGNYGYTF. DNA for the CDR3: TGCGCCAGCAGCCAAGCAGCAGGGTTGGGAAACTATGGCTACACCTTC. This chain connects TRBV4-1 to TRBJ1-2; D is possibly TRBD1 (5 bases). CDR3 length: 16 residues. V lost 1 base to trimming and J lost 2 bases, with 14 bases between them. Germline CDR1 and CDR2: MGHRA and YSYEKL.